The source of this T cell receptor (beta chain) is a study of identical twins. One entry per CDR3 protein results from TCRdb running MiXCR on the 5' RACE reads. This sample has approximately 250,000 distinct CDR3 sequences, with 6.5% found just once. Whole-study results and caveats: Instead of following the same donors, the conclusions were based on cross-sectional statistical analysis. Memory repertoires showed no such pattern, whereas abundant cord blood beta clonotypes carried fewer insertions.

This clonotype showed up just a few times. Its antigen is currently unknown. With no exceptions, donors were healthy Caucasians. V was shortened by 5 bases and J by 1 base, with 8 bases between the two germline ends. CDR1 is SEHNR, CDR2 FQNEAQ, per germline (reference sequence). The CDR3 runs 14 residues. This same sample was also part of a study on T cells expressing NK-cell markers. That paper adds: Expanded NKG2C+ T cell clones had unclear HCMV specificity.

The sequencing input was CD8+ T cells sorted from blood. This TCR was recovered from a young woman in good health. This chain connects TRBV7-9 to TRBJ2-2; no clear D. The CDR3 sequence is CASSPFKNTGELFF. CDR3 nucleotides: TGTGCCAGCAGCCCTTTCAAGAACACCGGGGAGCTGTTTTTT.